This TCR beta chain was sequenced during a study of T-cell reconstitution after alpha-beta-depleted transplantation in children. Whole-study results and caveats: Certain patients had high TCRbeta diversity at day 60, and it came from recipient T cells and thymic progenitors that survived. Alpha-beta T cells about two months after transplant reportedly derived from several hundred expanded graft clones. After one year, T-cell counts and TCRbeta diversity mostly came from new T cells.

The length of the CDR3 is 12 residues. V dropped 2 bases and J dropped 12 bases, with 14 bases sitting between them. The germline gives CDR1 GTSNPN, CDR2 SVGIG (reference sequence). The library targeted TCRbeta and was prepared with unique molecular identifiers. TCRdb reprocessed the PCR reads via MiXCR and lists one record per CDR3 protein. The sample records about 290,000 distinct CDR3 sequences, over 7% being singletons. As concerns this clonotype: Its cognate antigen is unknown.

The rearrangement links TRBV30 to TRBJ2-1; perhaps D is TRBD1 or TRBD2 (6 bases each). This TCR derives from a female patient aged 2-9 years who had a stem cell transplant for Fanconi anemia, so the T cells may come from the graft donor. Specimen: peripheral blood, collected 360 days after TCRalphabeta/CD19-depleted stem cell transplant. CDR3 nucleotide sequence: TGTGCCTGGAGTCTTACCGAGGGGGGGCAGTTCTTC. Its protein is CAWSLTEGGQFF.